The next 2 T cell receptor beta chains were all read from a single sample in a study of T cells in Graves' hyperthyroidism and ophthalmopathy. RNA transcripts were the template for amplifying TCR beta CDR3 regions. The HTBI primer set was used in a first-round RT-PCR of the TCR CDR3. Via MiXCR, TCRdb re-called the multiplex PCR reads, giving one row per CDR3 protein. This table holds some 370,000 distinct CDR3 sequences, around an eighth found once. Source material: blood. The receptors stem from a man aged 50 to 60 with Graves' ophthalmopathy.

This clonotype was picked up a small number of times. The CDR3 DNA reads TGTGCCAGCAGCTTGTTGCTTTTGACCGGGACAGGGGGTTACGAGCAGTACTTC. It translates to CASSLLLLTGTGGYEQYF. The rearrangement joins TRBV5-6 to TRBJ2-7, with TRBD1 matching 11 bases. Per germline, CDR1 SGHDT and CDR2 YYEEEE. The trim removed 1 base at V and 4 bases at J, leaving 13 bases unmatched. The CDR3 runs to 18 residues.

At least ten counts were recorded for this clonotype. The J gene is TRBJ1-5, the V gene TRBV28; tentative D call: TRBD1 (6 bases). The CDR3 has 16 amino acids. Germline V lookup: CDR1 MDHEN, CDR2 SYDVKM. V was clipped by 3 bases and J by 5 bases, with 17 bases between them. The CDR3: CASSFNSRGVDQPQHF. Here the CDR3 DNA reads TGTGCCAGCAGTTTTAATTCCAGGGGTGTCGATCAGCCCCAGCATTTT.